This T cell receptor (beta chain) was sequenced for a study of cytomegalovirus exposure and HLA in healthy donors. Regarding the study as a whole: Researchers reported in a later analysis that a missense DCLRE1C variant was tied to TCR beta V- and J-gene trimming.

The PCR made use of 60 Vbeta and 13 Jbeta primers. TCRdb's copy holds only in-frame clones and misses some; the assay was immunoSEQ multiplex PCR. The repertoire has 150,000 or so clones, over 60% of them found once; the top ten carry 3%. As for this clone: No antigen is known for it.

The CDR3 runs 19 residues. The V gene end was trimmed by 4 bases and the J gene end by 0 bases; junction bases not matched to a gene: 12. Germline CDR1 reads MDHEN; CDR2 reads SYDVKM. The specimen was PBMCs. The receptor's source is a woman in her 30s in good health and CMV-seropositive. The chain uses TRBV28 and TRBJ1-4, with 9 nucleotides matching TRBD1. CDR3 amino acids: CASSSEESQGAATNEKLFF. The DNA for the CDR3 is TGTGCCAGCAGTTCGGAGGAATCACAGGGGGCAGCAACTAATGAAAAACTGTTTTTT.